This is a list of T cell receptor beta chains from one sample in a study of OX40 agonist ivuxolimab in advanced cancers. TCRdb keeps only in-frame clones here, not all; method: immunoSEQ multiplex PCR. Of 50,000 to 65,000 clones in the sample, approximately 75% are singletons; the top ten hold over 0.6%. The specimen was CD4+ or CD8+ T cells sorted from blood, collected in a trial of the OX40 agonist ivuxolimab. The receptors were sampled from an adult with an advanced solid tumor such as melanoma, head and neck, liver or kidney cancer. Each CDR3 is given with its conserved first and last residue.

TRBV27	CASSRTLTGGLNQPQHF
TRBV4-1	CASSQEVTRGDTQYF
TRBV19	CASSMQGGNEQFF
TRBV29-1	CSVEGRDGRMNTEAFF
TRBV18	CASSSDRGAANGYTF
TRBV7-6	CASSLPRTSGGADTQYF
TRBV10-1	CASGDRGANEQYF
TRBV11-3	CASSYRGRLAGVLGDNEQFF
TRBV27	CASRDSLDVYGYTF
TRBV2	CASSARDQETQYF
TRBV6-4	CASSDPPGVAFF
TRBV27	CASSFVGDQETQYF
TRBV12-5	CASGDGSGGSYNEQFF
TRBV11-3	CASSQGTGNTIYF
TRBV7-2	CASSSSGGAGELFF
TRBV18	CASSPTASSLIYGYTF
TRBV19	CASSVTSGGSFSYEQYF
TRBV10-3	CAISGRNENSGEFTDTQYF
TRBV11-3	CASSQLPGGGKQYF